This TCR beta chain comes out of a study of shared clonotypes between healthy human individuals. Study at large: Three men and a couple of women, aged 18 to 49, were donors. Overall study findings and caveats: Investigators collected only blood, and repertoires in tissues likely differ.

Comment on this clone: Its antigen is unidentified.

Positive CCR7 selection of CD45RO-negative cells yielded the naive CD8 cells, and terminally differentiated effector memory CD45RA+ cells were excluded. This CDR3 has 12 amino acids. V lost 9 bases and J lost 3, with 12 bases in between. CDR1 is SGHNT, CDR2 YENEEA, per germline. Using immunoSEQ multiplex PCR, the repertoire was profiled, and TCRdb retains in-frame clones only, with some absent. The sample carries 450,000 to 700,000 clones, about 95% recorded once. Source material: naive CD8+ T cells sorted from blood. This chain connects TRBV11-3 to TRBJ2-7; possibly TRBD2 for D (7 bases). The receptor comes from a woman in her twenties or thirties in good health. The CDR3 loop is CARQGLYYEQYF. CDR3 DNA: TGTGCCAGACAGGGACTATACTACGAGCAGTACTTC.